The sequence of this T cell receptor beta chain was determined in a study of blood T cell repertoires in COVID-19. The wider study: Nucleic acid was either cDNA or gDNA, and it came from T cells, B-cell-depleted T cells, or PBMCs.

The Seattle site enrolled patients during active infection and followed them longitudinally. In the source study's methods: Estimation of nucleated cell counts relied on the amplification of reference gene primers. Generated by immunoSEQ multiplex PCR, the TCRdb table keeps only in-frame clones and is missing some. That table furnishes V, J and clone size, whereas the DNA furnished D and trimming. The sample includes approximately 120,000 clones, approximately 85% of them seen just once. Germline assignment: CDR1 SGHRS and CDR2 YFSETQ. This CDR3 spans 15 amino acids. Trimming took 4 bases from V and 5 from J; bases not matched to a gene: 6.

The TCR sequence derives from a woman of 80 years or more with COVID-19, enrolled during active disease. Sequencing was carried out using peripheral blood. The V call is TRBV5-1, the J call TRBJ2-5; TRBD2 matches 12 bases. Written as DNA, the CDR3 is TGCGCCAGCAGCGCAACCGGGACTAGCGGGGAGACCCAGTACTTC. Translating it yields CASSATGTSGETQYF.